This TCR beta chain was sequenced for a study of blood T cell repertoires in COVID-19. The overall study: COVID-19 samples from acute and convalescent phases originated in the United States, Italy and Spain. The analysed material was cDNA or gDNA that came from T cells, B-cell-depleted T cells, or PBMCs.

This clone was seen a single time. The J segment lost 7 bases and the V segment lost 1 base, leaving 9 bases of the junction unmatched. CDR3 length equals 17 residues. CDR1 is SGHRS, CDR2 YFSETQ, per germline. Original methodology: Amplifying reference gene primers gave estimates of nucleated cell counts. Method: immunoSEQ multiplex PCR; TCRdb's copy keeps in-frame clones and lacks some. From that table come the V and J calls and clone size; the DNA was used to work out D and trimming. The sample shows roughly 70,000 clones, 75% to 90% of them seen only once. This rearrangement joins TRBV5-1 to TRBJ1-6; 9 bases fit TRBD1. The sequenced material came from peripheral blood. The receptor was isolated from a man aged 80 or over with COVID-19, enrolled during active disease. CDR3: CASSLRTGVASNSPLHF. In DNA, the CDR3 is TGCGCCAGCAGCTTGAGGACAGGGGTGGCCTCAAATTCACCCCTCCACTTT.